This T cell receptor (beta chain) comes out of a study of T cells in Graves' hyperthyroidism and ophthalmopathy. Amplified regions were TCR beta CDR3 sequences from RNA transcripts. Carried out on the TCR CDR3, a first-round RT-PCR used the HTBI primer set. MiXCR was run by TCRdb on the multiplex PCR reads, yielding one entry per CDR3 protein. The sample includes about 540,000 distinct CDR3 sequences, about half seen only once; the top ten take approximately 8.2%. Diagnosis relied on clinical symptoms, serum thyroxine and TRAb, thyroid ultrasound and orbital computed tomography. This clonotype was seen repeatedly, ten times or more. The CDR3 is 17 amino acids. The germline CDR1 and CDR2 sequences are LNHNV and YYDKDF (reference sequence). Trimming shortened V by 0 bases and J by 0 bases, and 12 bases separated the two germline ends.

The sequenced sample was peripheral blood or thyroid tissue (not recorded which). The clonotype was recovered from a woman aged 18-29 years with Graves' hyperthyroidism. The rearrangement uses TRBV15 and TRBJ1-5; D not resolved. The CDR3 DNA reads TGTGCCACCAGCAGAGATGACTGGGGTTATAGCAATCAGCCCCAGCATTTT. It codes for CATSRDDWGYSNQPQHF.